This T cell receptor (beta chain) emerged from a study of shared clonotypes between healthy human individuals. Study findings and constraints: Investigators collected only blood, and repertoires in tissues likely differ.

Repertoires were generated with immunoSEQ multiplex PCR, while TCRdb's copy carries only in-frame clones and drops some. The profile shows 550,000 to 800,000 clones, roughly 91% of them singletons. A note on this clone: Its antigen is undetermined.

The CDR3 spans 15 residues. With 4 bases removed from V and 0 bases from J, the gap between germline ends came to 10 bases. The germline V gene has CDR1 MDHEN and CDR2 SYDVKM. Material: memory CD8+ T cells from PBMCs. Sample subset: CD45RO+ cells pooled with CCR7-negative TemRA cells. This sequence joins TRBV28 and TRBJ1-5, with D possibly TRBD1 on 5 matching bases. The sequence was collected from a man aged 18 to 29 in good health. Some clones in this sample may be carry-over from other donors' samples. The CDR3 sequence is CASSSGRYSNQPQHF. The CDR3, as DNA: TGTGCCAGCAGTTCAGGGAGATATAGCAATCAGCCCCAGCATTTT.